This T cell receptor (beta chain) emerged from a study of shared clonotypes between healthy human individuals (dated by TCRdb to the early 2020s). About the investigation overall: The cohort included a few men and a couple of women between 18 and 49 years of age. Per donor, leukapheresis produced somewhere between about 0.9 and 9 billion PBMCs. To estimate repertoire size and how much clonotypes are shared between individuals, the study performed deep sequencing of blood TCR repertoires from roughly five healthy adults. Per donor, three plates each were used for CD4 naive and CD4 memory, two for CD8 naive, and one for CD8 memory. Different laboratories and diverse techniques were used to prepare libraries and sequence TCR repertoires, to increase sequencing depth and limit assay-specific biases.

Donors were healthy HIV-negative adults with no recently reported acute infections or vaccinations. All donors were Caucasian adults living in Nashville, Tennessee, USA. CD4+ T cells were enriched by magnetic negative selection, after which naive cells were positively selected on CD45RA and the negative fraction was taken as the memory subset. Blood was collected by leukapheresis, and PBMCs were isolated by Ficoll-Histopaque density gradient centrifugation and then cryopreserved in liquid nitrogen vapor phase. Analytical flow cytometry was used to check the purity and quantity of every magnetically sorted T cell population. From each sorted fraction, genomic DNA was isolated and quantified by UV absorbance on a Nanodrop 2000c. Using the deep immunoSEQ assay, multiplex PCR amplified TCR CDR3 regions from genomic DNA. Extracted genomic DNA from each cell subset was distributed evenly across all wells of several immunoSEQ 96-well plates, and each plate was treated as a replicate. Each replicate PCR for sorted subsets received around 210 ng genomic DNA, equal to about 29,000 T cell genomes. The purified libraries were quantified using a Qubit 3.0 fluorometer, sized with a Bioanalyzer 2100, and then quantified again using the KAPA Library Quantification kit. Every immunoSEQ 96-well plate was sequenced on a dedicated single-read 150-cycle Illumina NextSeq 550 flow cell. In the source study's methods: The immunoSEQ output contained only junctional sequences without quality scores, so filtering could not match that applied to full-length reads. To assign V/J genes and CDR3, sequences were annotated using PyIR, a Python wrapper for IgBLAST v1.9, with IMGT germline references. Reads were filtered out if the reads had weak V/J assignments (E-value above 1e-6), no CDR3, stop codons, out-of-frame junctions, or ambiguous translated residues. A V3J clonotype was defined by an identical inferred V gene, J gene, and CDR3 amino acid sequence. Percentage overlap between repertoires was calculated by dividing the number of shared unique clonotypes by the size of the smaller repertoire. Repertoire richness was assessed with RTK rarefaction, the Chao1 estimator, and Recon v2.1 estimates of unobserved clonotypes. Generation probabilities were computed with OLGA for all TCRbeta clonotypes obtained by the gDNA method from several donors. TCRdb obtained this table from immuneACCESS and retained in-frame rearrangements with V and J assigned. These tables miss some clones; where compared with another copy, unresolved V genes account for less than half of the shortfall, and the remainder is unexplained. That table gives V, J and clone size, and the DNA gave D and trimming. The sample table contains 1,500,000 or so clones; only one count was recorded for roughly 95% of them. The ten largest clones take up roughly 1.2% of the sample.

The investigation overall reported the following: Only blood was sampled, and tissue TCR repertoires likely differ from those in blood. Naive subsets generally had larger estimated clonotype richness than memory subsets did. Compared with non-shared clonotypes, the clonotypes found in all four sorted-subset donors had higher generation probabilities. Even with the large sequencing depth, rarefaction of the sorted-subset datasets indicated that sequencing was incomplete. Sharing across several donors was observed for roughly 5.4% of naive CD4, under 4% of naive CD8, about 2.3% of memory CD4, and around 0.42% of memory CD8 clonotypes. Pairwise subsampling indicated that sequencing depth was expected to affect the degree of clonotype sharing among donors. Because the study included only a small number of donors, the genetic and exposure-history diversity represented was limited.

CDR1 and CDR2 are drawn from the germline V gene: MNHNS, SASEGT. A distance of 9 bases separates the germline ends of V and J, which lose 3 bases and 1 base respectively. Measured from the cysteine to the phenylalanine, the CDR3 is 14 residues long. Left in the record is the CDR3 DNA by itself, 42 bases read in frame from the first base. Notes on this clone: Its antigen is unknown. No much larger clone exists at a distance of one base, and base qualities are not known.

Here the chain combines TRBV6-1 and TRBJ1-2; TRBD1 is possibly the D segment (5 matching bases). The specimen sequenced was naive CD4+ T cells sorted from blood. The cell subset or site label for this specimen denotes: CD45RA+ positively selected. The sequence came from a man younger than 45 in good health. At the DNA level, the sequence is TGTGCCAGCAGTGACGGGACGTATAACTATGGCTACACCTTC. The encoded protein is CASSDGTYNYGYTF.